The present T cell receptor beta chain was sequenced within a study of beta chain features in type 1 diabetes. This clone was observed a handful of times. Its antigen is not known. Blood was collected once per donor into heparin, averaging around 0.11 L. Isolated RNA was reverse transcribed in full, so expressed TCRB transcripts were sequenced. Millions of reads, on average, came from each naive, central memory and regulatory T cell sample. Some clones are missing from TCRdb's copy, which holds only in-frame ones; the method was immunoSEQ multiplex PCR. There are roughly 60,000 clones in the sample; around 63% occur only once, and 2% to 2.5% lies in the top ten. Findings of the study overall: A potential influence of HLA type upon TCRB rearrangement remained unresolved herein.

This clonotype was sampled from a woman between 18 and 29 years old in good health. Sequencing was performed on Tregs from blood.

The CDR3 loop reads CASRTGQVNTEAFF. The CDR3 region has the DNA TGTGCCAGCAGAACCGGACAGGTGAACACTGAAGCTTTCTTT. The V and J genes are TRBV6-6 and TRBJ1-1; 7 nucleotides align to TRBD1. CDR1 and CDR2 from the germline V gene are MNHNY and SVGAGI (reference sequence). The CDR3 consists of 14 residues. V lost 6 bases to trimming and J lost 0 bases; unmatched junction nucleotides: 4.